The TCR beta chain described here comes from a study of cytomegalovirus exposure and HLA in healthy donors. Study context: A data release that came early held roughly 80 million unique TCRs from HLA-typed donors.

PCR used 60 Vbeta primers and 13 Jbeta primers. Measured with immunoSEQ multiplex PCR; TCRdb has only the in-frame clones, and not every one. The table shows a few hundred thousand clones, with about 83% occurring only once. The CDR3 runs to 12 residues. Trimming took off 4 bases at V and 7 bases at J, with 12 bases between the two ends. Germline CDR1 reads SGHRS; CDR2 reads YFSETQ. The chain links TRBV5-1 to TRBJ2-7, with D unclear. The sequencing input was PBMCs. This clonotype originated in a man between 40 and 49 years old in good health and CMV-seronegative. CDR3 nucleotides: TGCGCCAGCAGCGAACTAAAAGGAGAGCAGTACTTC. The encoded protein is CASSELKGEQYF.